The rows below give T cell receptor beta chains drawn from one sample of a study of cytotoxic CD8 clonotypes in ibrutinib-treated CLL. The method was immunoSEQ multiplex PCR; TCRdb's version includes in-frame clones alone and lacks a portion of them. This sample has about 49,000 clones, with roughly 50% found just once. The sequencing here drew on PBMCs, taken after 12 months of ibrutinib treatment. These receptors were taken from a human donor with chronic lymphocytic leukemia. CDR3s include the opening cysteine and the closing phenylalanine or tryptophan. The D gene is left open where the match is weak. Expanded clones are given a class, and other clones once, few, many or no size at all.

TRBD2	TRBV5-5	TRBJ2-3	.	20	TGTGCCAGCAGCTTGGTTCCTAGCGGGAGTGGGGCGATCAGCACAGATACGCAGTATTTT	CASSLVPSGSGAISTDTQYF
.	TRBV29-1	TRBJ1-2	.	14	TGCAGCGTTGGGGAGGGGGATAGGATGGGTGGCTACACCTTC	CSVGEGDRMGGYTF
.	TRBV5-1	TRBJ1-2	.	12	TGCGCCAGCAGCTTCTCAGGGACTGGCTACACCTTC	CASSFSGTGYTF
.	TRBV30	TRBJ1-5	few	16	TGTGCCTGGAGTTCGAGGGAGGCCGAGGACGGTCAGCCCCAGCATTTT	CAWSSREAEDGQPQHF
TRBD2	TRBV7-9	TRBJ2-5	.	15	TGTGCCAGCGAGCCCGGGCTAGCGGGAACAGAGACCCAGTACTTC	CASEPGLAGTETQYF
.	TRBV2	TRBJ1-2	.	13	.	CASSEGDFRGYTF
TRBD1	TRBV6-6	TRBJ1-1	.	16	TGTGCCAGCAGTGCCTGGGAGGGGGCCCGGGGGATAGAAGCTTTCTTT	CASSAWEGARGIEAFF
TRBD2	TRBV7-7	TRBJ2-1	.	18	TGTGCTAGCAGCACTAGGACCTTTCTAGCGGGAGAACGCAATGAGCAGTTCTTC	CASSTRTFLAGERNEQFF
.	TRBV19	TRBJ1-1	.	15	TGTGCCAGTAGTATAGGGGAGGGGGGCTACACTGAAGCTTTCTTT	CASSIGEGGYTEAFF
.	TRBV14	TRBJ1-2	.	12	TGTGCCAGCAGCAAAGTACAGGGCGCCTACACCTTC	CASSKVQGAYTF
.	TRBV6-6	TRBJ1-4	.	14	TGTGCCAGCAGTTACTTAAACCGTAATGAAAAACTGTTTTTT	CASSYLNRNEKLFF
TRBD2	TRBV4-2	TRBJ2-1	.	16	TGTGCCAGCAGCCAAGCCCTAGCGGGAGGGCCTGGGGAGCAGTTCTTC	CASSQALAGGPGEQFF
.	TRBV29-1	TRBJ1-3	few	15	TGCAGCGCCCGAAGTTCGGGCTCCTCTGGAAACACCATATATTTT	CSARSSGSSGNTIYF
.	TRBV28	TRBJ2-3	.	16	TGTGCCAGCAGTTTACCCCCGGCGGCTCGAGCCGATACGCAGTATTTT	CASSLPPAARADTQYF
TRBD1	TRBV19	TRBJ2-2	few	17	TGTGCCACCGATTCCAGAGACAGGGGGTCTAGCACCGGGGAGCTGTTTTTT	CATDSRDRGSSTGELFF
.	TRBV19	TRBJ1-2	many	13	TGTGCCAGTAGTATTAAGGGTTCCGATGGCTACACCTTC	CASSIKGSDGYTF
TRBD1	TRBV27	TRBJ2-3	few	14	TGTGCCAGCAGTTCCCCGGACAGGGCGAATACGCAGTATTTT	CASSSPDRANTQYF
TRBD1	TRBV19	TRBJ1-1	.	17	TGTGCCAGTAGTATCCTAGGACAGGGGGAGTCGGGGACTGAAGCTTTCTTT	CASSILGQGESGTEAFF
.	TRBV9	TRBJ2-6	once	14	TGTGCCAGCAGCGTCAACTCTGGGGCCAACGTCCTGACTTTC	CASSVNSGANVLTF
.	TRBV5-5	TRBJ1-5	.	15	TGTGCCAGCAGCTTGATAGGCGGGACGGCTCAGCCCCAGCATTTT	CASSLIGGTAQPQHF
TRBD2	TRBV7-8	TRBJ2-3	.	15	TGTGCCAGCAGCTTTGGCGGGAGGGCTTGGGATACGCAGTATTTT	CASSFGGRAWDTQYF
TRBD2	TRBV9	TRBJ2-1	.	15	TGTGCCAGCAGCGTAGGTGGCGGGAGAGGCGATGAGCAGTTCTTC	CASSVGGGRGDEQFF
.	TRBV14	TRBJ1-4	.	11	TGTGCCAGCAGCGTCGGCCAAAAACTGTTTTTT	CASSVGQKLFF
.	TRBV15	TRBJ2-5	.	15	TGTGCCACCAGCAGCGACAGAGGGCATCGAGAGACCCAGTACTTC	CATSSDRGHRETQYF
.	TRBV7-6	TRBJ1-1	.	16	TGTGCCAGCAGCTTAGCTGGACAGCATAGTGGCACTGAAGCTTTCTTT	CASSLAGQHSGTEAFF
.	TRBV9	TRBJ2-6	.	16	TGTGCCAGCAGCGTAGGGTCCCGATCTGGGGCCAACGTCCTGACTTTC	CASSVGSRSGANVLTF
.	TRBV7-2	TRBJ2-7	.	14	TGTGCCAGCAGCTTAGGCGGGAACTCCTACGAGCAGTACTTC	CASSLGGNSYEQYF
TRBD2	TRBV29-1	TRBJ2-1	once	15	TGCAGCGTAGCGGGAGGTCGGCAATCGGAAAATGAGCAGTTCTTC	CSVAGGRQSENEQFF
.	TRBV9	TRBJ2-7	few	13	TGTGCCAGCAGCGTAGATGGTGAGGGCGAGCAGTACTTC	CASSVDGEGEQYF
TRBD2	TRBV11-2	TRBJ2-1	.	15	TGTGCCAGCAGCTTAGGACTAGCGGAATACAATGAGCAGTTCTTC	CASSLGLAEYNEQFF
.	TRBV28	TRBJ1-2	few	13	TGTGCCAGCAGCCCCGGGACCTCCTATGGCTACACCTTC	CASSPGTSYGYTF
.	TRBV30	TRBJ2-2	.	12	TGTGCCTGGGCTCAGAACACCGGGGAGCTGTTTTTT	CAWAQNTGELFF
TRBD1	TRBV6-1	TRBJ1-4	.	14	TGTGCCAGCACCTTGGGACAGGGGCATGAAAAACTGTTTTTT	CASTLGQGHEKLFF
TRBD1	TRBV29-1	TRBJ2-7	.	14	TGCAGCGCAAGACAGGGCCCCCCTTTCTACGAGCAGTACTTC	CSARQGPPFYEQYF